This T cell receptor (beta chain) was found in a study of CD8 T cells in ankylosing spondylitis. Study outcomes and limitations: Relatively rare in peripheral blood, disease-linked clones were also CD8+. Among TCR beta sequences, a motif of about 8 highly homologous variants appeared characteristic of ankylosing spondylitis blood. Earlier reports found some motif variants in synovial fluid and blood in reactive arthritis.

Quantitative molecular-barcoded 5'-RACE generated the TCR beta libraries. TCRdb called the 5' RACE reads again in MiXCR, with one record for every CDR3 protein. The sample consists of 220,000 or so distinct CDR3 sequences, about 18% of them appearing once. A remark on this clonotype: Its antigen remains unknown.

The germline CDR1 and CDR2 sequences are GTSNPN and SVGIG (reference sequence). V was clipped by 2 bases and J by 8 bases, with 15 bases between them. This CDR3 contains 13 residues. This receptor was obtained from a male donor with ankylosing spondylitis. The sequencing sample was made of blood, either unsorted or a sorted T cell fraction (not recorded which). This chain joins TRBV30 and TRBJ1-2, with D unresolved. CDR3 nucleotide sequence: TGTGCCTGGAGTTTTGGGCCCGAAGGGGGCTACACCTTC. The encoded protein is CAWSFGPEGGYTF. The entire variable domain, with the rest obtained from reference TRBV30 and TRBJ1-2, is as follows: SQTIHQWPATLVQPVGSPLSLECTVEGTSNPNLYWYRQAAGRGLQLLFYSVGIGQISSEVPQNLSASRPQDRQFILSSKKLLLSDSGFYLCAWSFGPEGGYTFGSGTRLTVV.